These 26 T cell receptor beta chains originate from one sample sequenced in a study of control samples from healthy donors and cancer patients. Clones were sequenced by immunoSEQ multiplex PCR, and TCRdb holds only the in-frame ones, with some missing. The sample has over 100,000 clones; around 89% are singletons. The material sequenced was blood. The receptors stem from a woman aged 45-65 years in good health.

The chain has TRBV29-1 and TRBJ1-1; 9 bases align to TRBD1. Germline V gene data show CDR1 as SQVTM and CDR2 as ANQGSEA. After removal of 6 bases from V and 7 bases from J, the junction contained 6 bases not matched to a gene. The CDR3 length is 12 residues. The CDR3 reads CSVKTGGFEAFF. CDR3 nucleotides: TGCAGCGTGAAAACAGGGGGCTTTGAAGCTTTCTTT. The full variable domain, with the rest looked up from reference TRBV29-1 and TRBJ1-1, is SAVISQKPSRDICQRGTSLTIQCQVDSQVTMMFWYRQQPGQSLTLIATANQGSEATYESGFVIDKFPISRPNLTFSTLTVSNMSPEDSSIYLCSVKTGGFEAFFGQGTRLTVV.

The chain recombines TRBV12-5 with TRBJ2-4; no clear D gene. The V gene lost 5 bases and the J gene lost 9 bases, with 14 bases spanning the gap. Germline lookup yields CDR1 LGHNT and CDR2 FRNRAP. CDR3 length equals 13 residues. CDR3 nucleotides: TGTGCTAGTGGTCCCTGGGCCTCTCTCATTCAGTACTTC. Its protein is CASGPWASLIQYF.

This clone appeared a single time. The chain joins TRBV6-2 or TRBV6-3 to TRBJ2-2, with 11 bases that match TRBD1. This CDR3 contains 18 residues. After removal of 2 bases from V and 5 bases from J, the junction contained 10 bases not matched to a gene. Germline CDR1 MNHEY, CDR2 SVGEGT. CDR3 sequence reads: CASSYRGQGAVDTGELFF. The CDR3 region has the DNA TGTGCCAGCAGTTACCGAGGACAGGGGGCGGTTGATACCGGGGAGCTGTTTTTT.

The J gene is TRBJ1-1, the V gene TRBV5-3; D unresolved. TRBV5-3 is marked as an open reading frame, function uncertain. The V end was cut by 0 bases, the J end by 1 base, with 13 bases between. There are 16 residues in the CDR3. In DNA form, the CDR3 reads TGTGCCAGAAGCTTGGGATTATTGTACCGGAACACTGAAGCTTTCTTT. Translating it yields CARSLGLLYRNTEAFF.

J is TRBJ2-1 and V is TRBV19; the D is unclear. With 5 bases removed from V and 8 bases from J, the gap between germline ends came to 25 bases. This CDR3 comprises 17 residues. From germline, CDR1 is LNHDA and CDR2 SQIVND (reference sequence). The CDR3 nucleotides read TGTGCCAGTAGTCTAAGACCCCCTAGTTACGCCTTCGATGAGCAGTTCTTC. This codes for CASSLRPPSYAFDEQFF.

The rearrangement uses TRBV19 and TRBJ2-1, with TRBD2 matching over 7 bases. Germline-derived CDR1 and CDR2 are LNHDA and SQIVND (reference sequence). The V and J ends lost 2 bases and 5 bases, in that order; junction bases with no gene match: 3. The CDR3 has 14 residues. CDR3 loop: CASSIRRENNEQFF. The CDR3 DNA reads as TGTGCCAGTAGTATAAGGCGGGAGAACAATGAGCAGTTCTTC.

The CDR3 loop is CASSQWGRGNTGELFF. The CDR3 nucleotides read TGTGCCAGCAGCCAATGGGGCCGCGGGAACACCGGGGAGCTGTTTTTT. The chain has TRBV7-2 and TRBJ2-2, with D possibly being TRBD1 (5 bases). The length of the CDR3 is 16 residues. V gave up 5 bases and J gave up 1 base, with 14 bases separating them. Germline V CDR1 and CDR2: SGHTA, FQGNSA. The full variable domain, with the rest looked up from reference TRBV7-2 and TRBJ2-2, is GAGVSQSPSNKVTEKGKDVELRCDPISGHTALYWYRQSLGQGLEFLIYFQGNSAPDKSGLPSDRFSAERTGGSVSTLTIQRTQQEDSAVYLCASSQWGRGNTGELFFGEGSRLTVL.

The chain combines TRBV11-2 with TRBJ2-4; maybe TRBD1 (5 bases). Trimming pared 4 bases from V and 4 bases from J, leaving 11 bases between. From germline, CDR1 is SGHAT and CDR2 FQNNGV. This CDR3 contains 14 residues. The CDR3 DNA is TGTGCCAGCAGCTCACTGGCAGGGAAAAACATTCAGTACTTC. As protein: CASSSLAGKNIQYF.

The V and J genes are TRBV7-9 and TRBJ2-2; D is ambiguous. V lost 11 bases and J 7 bases, leaving 14 bases between the germline ends. The CDR3 loop spans 12 amino acids. Germline lookup yields CDR1 SEHNR and CDR2 FQNEAQ (reference sequence). In nucleotides, the CDR3 is TGTGCCCTAAGCTATGGGAACGGGGAGCTGTTTTTT. Protein: CALSYGNGELFF.

The chain recombines TRBV20-1 with TRBJ2-7, with D possibly matching TRBD2 (5 bases). CDR1 is DFQATT and CDR2 is SNEGSKA in the germline V gene (reference sequence). The CDR3 totals 11 residues. V gave up 6 bases and J gave up 5 bases, with 11 bases separating them. CDR3 sequence: CSALGGHEQYF. The CDR3 DNA reads as TGCAGTGCCCTTGGCGGGCACGAGCAGTACTTC.

The CDR3 reads CASSPRGVGKNIQYF. The CDR3 DNA reads as TGTGCCAGCAGTCCACGGGGGGTGGGCAAAAACATTCAGTACTTC. The chain links TRBV27 to TRBJ2-4, with 7 bases lining up with TRBD2. The V gene end was trimmed by 5 bases and the J gene end by 3 bases; junction bases not matched to a gene: 7. The CDR3 has 15 residues. Germline V gene lookup returns CDR1 MNHEY and CDR2 SMNVEV (reference sequence).

The chain is built from TRBV6-2 or TRBV6-3 and TRBJ2-7; D may be TRBD1 (6 bases). Per germline, CDR1 MNHEY and CDR2 SVGEGT. The CDR3 sequence is 15 residues long. The V end was cut by 0 bases, the J end by 1 base, with 10 bases between. This CDR3 is CASSYSQGWSYEQYV. The CDR3 DNA sequence: TGTGCCAGCAGTTACTCTCAGGGGTGGTCCTACGAGCAGTACGTC.

V gene TRBV4-3 combines with J gene TRBJ1-2; weak D call: TRBD1 (5 bases). The CDR3 contains 16 residues. The V gene's germline CDR1 is LGHNA and CDR2 YSLEER. V lost 1 base and J lost 2, with 14 bases in between. CDR3 protein: CASSQGSGVDNYGYTF. CDR3 nucleotide sequence: TGCGCCAGCAGCCAAGGTTCGGGGGTAGACAACTATGGCTACACCTTC.

The CDR3 protein is CASRSTGNEAFF. The DNA for the CDR3 is TGTGCCAGCAGGTCGACAGGGAACGAAGCTTTCTTT. This chain links TRBV6-5 with TRBJ1-1, with 7 bases aligning to TRBD1. With V trimmed by 6 bases and J by 8 bases, 6 bases remained unmatched. Germline V CDR1 and CDR2: MNHEY, SVGAGI. The CDR3 contains 12 residues.

This rearrangement joins TRBV6-5 to TRBJ1-2, with 10 bases that match TRBD1. The CDR3 consists of 14 residues. Trimming at V came to 5 bases and at J to 3 bases, leaving 3 bases not matched to a gene. CDR1 is MNHEY, CDR2 SVGAGI, per germline. The CDR3 nucleotides are TGTGCCAGCAGTCACGGGACAGGGGACTATGGCTACACCTTC. It codes for CASSHGTGDYGYTF.

The chain has TRBV5-1 and TRBJ1-4, with D possibly TRBD1 on 6 matching bases. Trimming took 5 bases from V and 7 from J, leaving 15 bases between them. The CDR3 runs to 14 residues. In germline, CDR1 is SGHRS, CDR2 YFSETQ. The CDR3 sequence: CASRQGGGSEKLFF. Here the CDR3 DNA reads TGCGCCAGCAGACAGGGTGGAGGTAGTGAAAAACTGTTTTTT. Drawing the rest from reference TRBV5-1 and TRBJ1-4, the complete variable domain is KAGVTQTPRYLIKTRGQQVTLSCSPISGHRSVSWYQQTPGQGLQFLFEYFSETQRNKGNFPGRFSGRQFSNSRSEMNVSTLELGDSALYLCASRQGGGSEKLFFGSGTQLSVL.

This rearrangement joins TRBV5-8 to TRBJ1-4, with 7 bases aligning to TRBD1. The CDR3 has 15 residues. Germline trimming cut 4 bases from V and 5 bases from J; bases unmatched to any gene: 8. CDR1 is SGHTS, CDR2 YDEGEE, per germline. In DNA form, the CDR3 reads TGTGCCAGCAGCACCCGGACAGGTGTAAATGAAAAACTGTTTTTT. As protein: CASSTRTGVNEKLFF.

The chain recombines TRBV5-1 with TRBJ2-7, with 9 nucleotides matching TRBD1. The trim removed 2 bases at V and 4 bases at J, leaving 4 bases unmatched. This CDR3 comprises 14 residues. CDR1 and CDR2 from the germline V gene are SGHRS and YFSETQ. CDR3 sequence reads: CASSLTGGNYEQYF. CDR3 in DNA: TGCGCCAGCAGCTTAACAGGGGGCAATTACGAGCAGTACTTC. Variable domain in full (rest from reference TRBV5-1 and TRBJ2-7): KAGVTQTPRYLIKTRGQQVTLSCSPISGHRSVSWYQQTPGQGLQFLFEYFSETQRNKGNFPGRFSGRQFSNSRSEMNVSTLELGDSALYLCASSLTGGNYEQYFGPGTRLTVT.

The rearrangement joins TRBV7-2 to TRBJ2-1; TRBD2 agrees at 7 bases. CDR1 and CDR2 (germline): SGHTA, FQGNSA. V was clipped by 4 bases and J by 5 bases; unmatched bases: 2. The CDR3 is 13 amino acids. The CDR3 protein is CASSSTSHNEQFF. Written as DNA, the CDR3 is TGTGCCAGCAGCTCGACTAGCCACAATGAGCAGTTCTTC.

In DNA form, the CDR3 reads TGTGCCAGCAGCGTACACTACACTGAAGCTTTCTTT. Translated: CASSVHYTEAFF. The V gene is TRBV3-1 (or the pseudogene TRBV3-2), the J gene TRBJ1-1, with D unresolved. Trimming left V 5 bases short and J 3 bases short, with 7 bases between. This CDR3 is 12 amino acids long. CDR1 and CDR2 from the germline V gene are LGHDT and YNNKEL (reference sequence).

The V call is TRBV18, the J call TRBJ2-3; the D gene could be TRBD1 or TRBD2 (5 bases each). Looked up from germline, CDR1 is KGHSH and CDR2 is LQKENI. This CDR3 has 17 amino acids. Trimming removed 3 bases from V and 2 bases from J, with 18 bases in between. The CDR3 here is CASSPLRGRRYTDTQYF. The DNA of the CDR3 is TGTGCCAGCTCACCGCTTAGGGGCAGGAGGTACACAGATACGCAGTATTTT.

The V and J genes are TRBV6-5 and TRBJ2-5, with D uncertain. Germline CDR1 and CDR2: MNHEY and SVGAGI. V was pared by 2 bases and J by 3 bases, with 7 bases between. This CDR3 comprises 13 residues. CDR3 in DNA: TGTGCCAGCAGTTACAGGGCCAAAGAGACCCAGTACTTC. This encodes CASSYRAKETQYF.

The V call is TRBV4-3, the J call TRBJ2-1; D call uncertain. Germline CDR1 and CDR2: LGHNA and YSLEER. V lost 0 bases and J 0 bases, leaving 9 bases between the germline ends. The CDR3 length is 16 residues. CDR3 nucleotide sequence: TGCGCCAGCAGCCAAGAACCCTTTAGCTCCTACAATGAGCAGTTCTTC. Translating it yields CASSQEPFSSYNEQFF.

The chain uses TRBV11-2 and TRBJ2-1; the D gene is possibly TRBD2 (5 bases). The CDR3 extends over 14 amino acids. In germline, CDR1 is SGHAT, CDR2 FQNNGV. The V gene lost 4 bases and the J gene lost 3 bases, with 10 bases spanning the gap. The CDR3: CASSSARDYNEQFF. Here the CDR3 DNA reads TGTGCCAGCAGCTCGGCCCGGGACTACAATGAGCAGTTCTTC.

The CDR3 DNA reads as TGTGCCTGGACAAGACAGGGACGATCACCCCTCCACTTT. This gives the protein CAWTRQGRSPLHF. J is TRBJ1-6 and V is TRBV30, with 7 bases aligning to TRBD1. This CDR3 contains 13 residues. The J segment lost 10 bases and the V segment lost 4 bases, leaving 7 bases of the junction unmatched. Germline CDR1 GTSNPN, CDR2 SVGIG (reference sequence).

This clone was seen only once. The gene calls are TRBV9 and TRBJ2-5; 10 bases are shared with TRBD2. With V trimmed by 0 bases and J by 5 bases, 7 bases remained unmatched. The CDR3 sequence is 16 residues long. Germline V gene lookup returns CDR1 SGDLS and CDR2 YYNGEE. CDR3 nucleotide sequence: TGTGCCAGCAGCGTAGGGGCTAGCGGGGGCGGGGAGACCCAGTACTTC. Residues: CASSVGASGGGETQYF.